The rows below give T cell receptor beta chains drawn from one sample of a study of T-cell reconstitution after alpha-beta-depleted transplantation in children. TCRdb redid the calling of the PCR reads with MiXCR, one entry per CDR3 protein. The data contain fewer than 130,000 distinct CDR3 sequences, 10% of them singletons. Material: PBMCs from the stem cell graft donor, obtained from the stem cell graft. These receptor sequences come from a human donor who donated a stem cell graft to a child with acute lymphoblastic leukemia. The CDR3 runs from the conserved cysteine through the conserved F or W. The D gene is left open where the match is weak. Size is stated for part of the rows, as once, few or many counts, or as a class when the clone is expanded.

V	D	size	J	DNA	CDR3
TRBV20-1	TRBD2	many	TRBJ2-4	TGCAGTGCTTCTATAGCGGGTAAAAACATTCAGTACTTC	CSASIAGKNIQYF
TRBV14	.	many	TRBJ2-1	TGTGCCAGCAGCCTCAGTATCCATGAGCAGTTCTTC	CASSLSIHEQFF
TRBV24-1	.	many	TRBJ2-7	TGTGCCTATTCAGCAGGGTACTCCTACGAGCAGTACTTC	CAYSAGYSYEQYF
TRBV27	TRBD2	many	TRBJ2-5	TGTGCCAGCAGGAGTAGCGGGGGGGCTAAGACCCAGTACTTC	CASRSSGGAKTQYF
TRBV12-3/TRBV12-4	.	many	TRBJ2-1	TGTGCCAGCAGTTTTGGGTGGACAGAGGGCTACAATGAGCAGTTCTTC	CASSFGWTEGYNEQFF
TRBV7-8	.	many	TRBJ1-1	TGTGCCAGCAGCTTAGGGCAGAGGGTGGCTGAAGCTTTCTTT	CASSLGQRVAEAFF
TRBV6-4	.	many	TRBJ2-3	TGTGCCAGCAGTGACTCGACAACAGATACGCAGTATTTT	CASSDSTTDTQYF
TRBV5-1	.	many	TRBJ2-7	TGCGCCAGCAGCTTGGGGTCCCCGGTTTACGAGCAGTACTTC	CASSLGSPVYEQYF
TRBV7-2	TRBD1	many	TRBJ2-6	TGTGCCAGCAGCTCCGGGACAGGGCGCGGGGCCAACGTCCTGACTTTC	CASSSGTGRGANVLTF
TRBV19	.	many	TRBJ1-5	TGTGCCAGTAGTATGTGGGGTCAGCCCCAGCATTTT	CASSMWGQPQHF
TRBV5-6	.	many	TRBJ2-7	TGTGCCAGCAGCCCCACTCCCATGAGGGCAGGCCGAACCTACTACGAGCAGTACTTC	CASSPTPMRAGRTYYEQYF
TRBV12-3/TRBV12-4	TRBD1	many	TRBJ1-5	TGTGCCAGCAGTTTCACAGGGGGGCGTCAGCCCCAGCATTTT	CASSFTGGRQPQHF
TRBV14	TRBD1	many	TRBJ1-4	TGTGCCAGCAGAAAGACAGGGGGCATAGCCGAAAAACTGTTTTTT	CASRKTGGIAEKLFF
TRBV12-3/TRBV12-4	TRBD1	many	TRBJ1-2	TGTGCCAGCAGTTCCCAAGACAGGGCGCACTATGGCTACACCTTC	CASSSQDRAHYGYTF
TRBV12-3/TRBV12-4	.	many	TRBJ1-2	TGTGCCAGCAGCACCCAGGGAACTAACTATGGCTACACCTTC	CASSTQGTNYGYTF
TRBV4-1	.	many	TRBJ1-1	TGCGCCAGCAGGCTAGTACAGGGGAACACTGAAGCTTTCTTT	CASRLVQGNTEAFF
TRBV19	.	many	TRBJ2-1	TGTGCCAGTAGTCTCGTCCGCGGCAATGAGCAGTTCTTC	CASSLVRGNEQFF
TRBV7-9	TRBD1	many	TRBJ2-2	TGTGCCAGCAGCTTCTCGCCCACAGGGGCCAGCACCCGGACCGGGGAGCTGTTTTTT	CASSFSPTGASTRTGELFF
TRBV4-3	TRBD1	many	TRBJ2-1	TGCGCCAGCAGCCATGAGCCGCCCCAGGGGGATAGATACAATGAGCAGTTCTTC	CASSHEPPQGDRYNEQFF
TRBV20-1	.	many	TRBJ2-5	TGCAGTGCTAGTAGTGAAGTGGCGGAGACCCAGTACTTC	CSASSEVAETQYF
TRBV9	TRBD2	many	TRBJ2-2	TGTGCCAGCAGCGCTTATGGGACTAGCGGGGGGGCTGGCACCGGGGAGCTGTTTTTT	CASSAYGTSGGAGTGELFF
TRBV12-3/TRBV12-4	TRBD1	many	TRBJ2-6	TGTGCCAGCACCCGATGGGCAGGGGGCAGTGGGGCCAACGTCCTGACTTTC	CASTRWAGGSGANVLTF
TRBV20-1	.	many	TRBJ1-4	TGCAGTGCTAGGGACCCTGGCGGGGTCTACGAAAAACTGTTTTTT	CSARDPGGVYEKLFF
TRBV1	.	many	TRBJ1-2	TGCACCAGCGTAGGGACAGCCCACCCGCACACCTTC	CTSVGTAHPHTF
TRBV24-1	.	many	TRBJ2-1	TGTGCCACCAGTGACCCTCGGACGACCTCTAATGAGCAGTTCTTC	CATSDPRTTSNEQFF
TRBV6-5	TRBD1	many	TRBJ2-7	TGTGCCAGCAGTTTGGGGGACAGGCCCCTCTCTGAGCAGTACTTC	CASSLGDRPLSEQYF
TRBV6-5	.	many	TRBJ2-2	TGTGCCAGCAGACCTCGGAGGGGCCCGGGCACCGGGGAGCTGTTTTTT	CASRPRRGPGTGELFF
TRBV12-3/TRBV12-4	TRBD1	many	TRBJ1-1	TGTGCCAGCTACAGGGGCCGGAACACTGAAGCTTTCTTT	CASYRGRNTEAFF
TRBV29-1	.	many	TRBJ1-1	TGCAGCGTGACGGTTCCTGAAGCTTTCTTT	CSVTVPEAFF
TRBV19	TRBD1	.	TRBJ2-7	TGTGCCAGTAGTATTGGGACAGGGTCCTACGAGCAGTACTTC	CASSIGTGSYEQYF
TRBV5-1	.	many	TRBJ2-4	TGCGCCAGCAGCCTCGGGGGATCGGCCAAAAACATTCAGTACTTC	CASSLGGSAKNIQYF
TRBV12-3/TRBV12-4	TRBD2	many	TRBJ2-1	TGTGCCAGCAGTCACATCTTCCGGGACTACAACAATGAGCAGTTCTTC	CASSHIFRDYNNEQFF
TRBV5-1	TRBD2	many	TRBJ2-7	TGCGCCAGCAGCTCACTAGCGGGGGGCCGGTCCTACGAGCAGTACTTC	CASSSLAGGRSYEQYF
TRBV11-2	TRBD2	many	TRBJ2-6	TGTGCCAGCAGCTCCAGGCTAGCGGGAGAGAAAACTGGGGCCAACGTCCTGACTTTC	CASSSRLAGEKTGANVLTF
TRBV7-2	TRBD2	many	TRBJ2-1	TGTGCCAGCAGCCCCCAGGGACTAGCGGGAGGGCCCTCGCTAGACAATGAGCAGTTCTTC	CASSPQGLAGGPSLDNEQFF
TRBV20-1	TRBD2	many	TRBJ2-3	TGCAGTGCTAGTTGGCGGGAGAAGTCAGATACGCATTATTTT	CSASWREKSDTHYF
TRBV7-9	.	many	TRBJ2-2	TGTGCCAGCAGCTTAGGGGGTCCCCGGGACGGGGAGCTGTTTTTT	CASSLGGPRDGELFF
TRBV27	TRBD1	many	TRBJ2-1	TGTGCCAGCAGTCTGACAGGGGTTGAGCAGTTCTTC	CASSLTGVEQFF
TRBV7-9	.	many	TRBJ2-7	TGTGCCAGCAGCTTAGATGCAGGCGGGGTCTACGAGCAGTACTTC	CASSLDAGGVYEQYF
TRBV12-5	TRBD1	many	TRBJ2-2	TGTGCTAGTGGTTCCAAACAGCCGGGACAGCACACCGGGGAGCTGTTTTTT	CASGSKQPGQHTGELFF
TRBV6-6	TRBD1	few	TRBJ2-3	TGTGCCAGCAGTTACCGCCAGGGGGCACGAGATACGCAGTATTTT	CASSYRQGARDTQYF
TRBV12-3/TRBV12-4	.	many	TRBJ1-5	TGTGCCAGCAGCCCAGACAGGTCCGATCAGCCCCAGCATTTT	CASSPDRSDQPQHF
TRBV4-3	.	.	TRBJ2-2	TGCGCCAGCAGCCAAGATGGGGAAAGGGAGCTGTTTTTT	CASSQDGERELFF
TRBV10-2	TRBD1	many	TRBJ2-2	TGCGCCAGCAGTGAAGGGACAGGGGCCGGGGAGCTGTTTTTT	CASSEGTGAGELFF
TRBV12-3/TRBV12-4	.	many	TRBJ1-6	TGTGCCAGCGGTTCCCCCGGGATGATGAATTCACCCCTCCACTTT	CASGSPGMMNSPLHF
TRBV20-1	.	many	TRBJ2-7	TGCAGTGCTAGAGACCCTGCAGGGCTAGTATACGAGCAGTACTTC	CSARDPAGLVYEQYF